The 17 T cell receptor beta chains below come from one sample, sequenced in a study of blood T cells in healthy people across ages. Using a J-beta primer mix together with a sample-barcoded 5' primer, a second PCR was run for roughly 6 to 11 cycles. Each CDR3 protein is one row after TCRdb ran MiXCR on the 5' RACE reads. Of 600,000 or so distinct CDR3 sequences detected, under 30% appear once; the ten largest clones hold around a sixth. Sequenced material: blood. These receptors were collected from a woman older than 75 in good health.

Turning to this clonotype: This could be a read error, since a much larger clone is one nucleotide away. This chain joins TRBV20-1 and TRBJ2-5, with 8 bases fitting TRBD2. V was clipped by 3 bases and J by 11 bases; unmatched bases: 11. Germline V gene data show CDR1 as DFQATT and CDR2 as SNEGSKA (reference sequence). CDR3 size: 13 residues. CDR3 nucleotides: TGCAGTGCTAGCGGGGGGGCGTGGAATGAGCAGTACTTC. It encodes CSASGGAWNEQYF.

This clonotype was picked up many times. The rearrangement joins TRBV7-3 to TRBJ2-5, with unresolved D. Trimming pared 2 bases from V and 5 bases from J, leaving 9 bases between. From germline, CDR1 is SGHTA and CDR2 FQGTGA. CDR3 length: 13 amino acids. The CDR3 nucleotides are TGTGCCAGCAGCTTATCCGCTGCGGAGACCCAGTACTTC. Protein: CASSLSAAETQYF.

The chain's CDR3 is CASSLTSGGAKTYNEQFF. The CDR3 bases are TGTGCCAGTAGCCTGACTAGCGGGGGGGCGAAGACCTACAATGAGCAGTTCTTC. V and J are TRBV27 and TRBJ2-1; TRBD2 matches 14 bases. This CDR3 is built from 18 residues. In germline, CDR1 is MNHEY, CDR2 SMNVEV (reference sequence). The J segment lost 2 bases and the V segment lost 9 bases, leaving 12 bases of the junction unmatched.

The chain uses TRBV24-1 and TRBJ2-5; 12 nucleotides agree with TRBD1. Germline V CDR1 and CDR2: KGHDR, SFDVKD. The CDR3 runs 18 residues. Trimming removed 4 bases from V and 4 bases from J; junction bases left unmatched: 12. The CDR3 DNA sequence: TGTGCCACCAGTGACCTGCGCCTGGGGACAGGGGGCATAGAGACCCAGTACTTC. Protein sequence: CATSDLRLGTGGIETQYF.

This clonotype was seen more than once but under ten times. A much larger clone differs by one base, so this may be a read error. This chain connects TRBV6-5 to TRBJ2-5, with D tentatively TRBD2 (5 bases). The CDR3 runs 15 residues. In germline, CDR1 is MNHEY, CDR2 SVGAGI. V lost 4 bases to trimming and J lost 5 bases, with 17 bases between them. CDR3: CASSCRYSAQETQYF. CDR3 bases: TGTGCCAGCAGTTGCCGCTATAGCGCCCAGGAGACCCAGTACTTC.

This clonotype appeared many times. This rearrangement joins TRBV7-3 to TRBJ2-5; TRBD2 matches 8 bases. V was pared by 8 bases and J by 4 bases, with 6 bases of the junction left unmatched. CDR1 and CDR2 from the germline V gene are SGHTA and FQGTGA. There are 13 residues in the CDR3. CDR3 bases: TGTGCCAGCGCCCGGGGGGGCGGAGAGACCCAGTACTTC. This codes for CASARGGGETQYF.

This clonotype was seen more than once but under ten times. The V call is TRBV15, the J call TRBJ2-2; D ambiguous. This CDR3 has 13 residues. V lost 0 bases and J 8 bases, leaving 7 bases between the germline ends. Germline-derived CDR1 and CDR2 are LNHNV and YYDKDF (reference sequence). This CDR3 reads CATSRDRLGELFF. The DNA of the CDR3 is TGTGCCACCAGCAGAGATAGGCTGGGGGAGCTGTTTTTT.

This clonotype was seen ten or more times. CDR3 residues: CSARDLLATLTDTQYF. The CDR3 nucleotides are TGCAGTGCTAGAGACCTACTAGCGACGCTCACAGATACGCAGTATTTT. The chain carries TRBV20-1 and TRBJ2-3, with TRBD2 identical over 7 bases. There are 16 residues in the CDR3. CDR1 is DFQATT, CDR2 SNEGSKA, per germline (reference sequence). V trimming: 0 bases; J trimming: 2 bases; junction bases outside the gene matches: 8.

This clonotype was recorded at least ten times. CDR3 DNA: TGCAGCGCAAAAGGCCACGAGCAGTACTTC. It encodes CSAKGHEQYF. The rearrangement joins TRBV29-1 to TRBJ2-7; the D is unclear. V dropped 7 bases and J dropped 5 bases, with 9 bases sitting between them. The CDR3 spans 10 residues. CDR1 is SQVTM and CDR2 is ANQGSEA in the germline V gene.

Comments on this clonotype: One base away lies a much larger clone, so this may be a sequencing read error. This chain connects TRBV20-1 to TRBJ2-5; 11 bases are shared with TRBD1. Germline-derived CDR1 and CDR2 are DFQATT and SNEGSKA (reference sequence). The CDR3 consists of 14 residues. CDR3 in amino acids: CSAIRTGGLEAQYF. The CDR3 nucleotides are TGCAGTGCTATAAGGACAGGGGGCTTAGAGGCCCAGTACTTC.

The V call is TRBV7-3, the J call TRBJ2-5; either TRBD1 or TRBD2 may supply D (5 bases each). Judging by the DNA end, TRBJ2-7 fits better; the J call may be wrong. Germline CDR1 and CDR2: SGHTA and FQGTGA. The CDR3 sequence is 13 residues long. As DNA, the CDR3 is TGTGCCAGCAGCTTACGAGGGGTAAACGAGCAGTACTTC. Translating gives CASSLRGVNEQYF.

This clonotype occurred many times. The chain joins TRBV7-8 to TRBJ2-5, with D possibly matching TRBD2 (5 bases). Germline V lookup: CDR1 SGHVS, CDR2 FQNEAQ. Trimming took 1 base from V and 5 from J, leaving 14 bases between them. The CDR3 runs 15 residues. The CDR3 region is CASSLDLLTGETQYF. The CDR3 DNA follows: TGTGCCAGCAGCTTAGATCTCTTAACGGGGGAGACCCAGTACTTC.

This clonotype occurred many times. The rearrangement uses TRBV7-2 and TRBJ2-3; the D is unclear. Germline V gives CDR1 SGHTA, CDR2 FQGNSA. V was cut by 4 bases and J by 2 bases, with 10 bases left in between. The CDR3 is made up of 14 amino acids. For the CDR3, the DNA is TGTGCCAGCAGCTCCCAAGACGACACAGATACGCAGTATTTT. It codes for CASSSQDDTDTQYF.

Comments on this clonotype: This clone may be a read error of a much larger clone one base away. The chain recombines TRBV6-1 with TRBJ1-2; D is possibly TRBD1 (5 bases). V dropped 8 bases and J dropped 8 bases, with 30 bases sitting between them. This CDR3 has 17 residues. Germline V gene sequence: CDR1 MNHNS, CDR2 SASEGT. As DNA, the CDR3 is TGTGCCAGCGGAGGCTGGGACTCCAGCGACCACTTCGGCGGCTACACCTTC. Its translation: CASGGWDSSDHFGGYTF.

This clonotype showed up many times. V and J are TRBV4-1 and TRBJ2-7; D is ambiguous. V lost 4 bases to trimming and J lost 2 bases, with 18 bases between them. Germline V gives CDR1 MGHRA, CDR2 YSYEKL. CDR3 length: 16 residues. The CDR3: CASSPSENFVPYEQYF. CDR3 in DNA: TGCGCCAGCAGCCCGTCGGAAAACTTTGTCCCCTACGAGCAGTACTTC.

About this clonotype itself: A much larger clonotype is one base distant, so this may be a read error. The chain uses TRBV18 and TRBJ2-7, with a possible D match to TRBD1 (7 bases). This CDR3 comprises 13 residues. The V and J ends lost 10 bases and 9 bases respectively, with 22 bases between them. Germline-derived CDR1 and CDR2 are KGHSH and LQKENI. The CDR3 loop is CANSPTGDSGQYF. The CDR3 DNA follows: TGTGCCAACTCTCCTACAGGGGACTCAGGGCAGTACTTC.

Only a few counts were recorded for this clonotype. V and J are TRBV30 and TRBJ2-7; possibly TRBD2 for D (6 bases). The J call is in doubt because the DNA end fits TRBJ2-4 better. Germline V gene lookup returns CDR1 GTSNPN and CDR2 SVGIG (reference sequence). The CDR3 length is 15 residues. The CDR3 nucleotides are TGTGCCTGGAGTGTGGGGCGGGGCGCCAAAAACATTCAGTACTTC. Protein sequence: CAWSVGRGAKNIQYF.